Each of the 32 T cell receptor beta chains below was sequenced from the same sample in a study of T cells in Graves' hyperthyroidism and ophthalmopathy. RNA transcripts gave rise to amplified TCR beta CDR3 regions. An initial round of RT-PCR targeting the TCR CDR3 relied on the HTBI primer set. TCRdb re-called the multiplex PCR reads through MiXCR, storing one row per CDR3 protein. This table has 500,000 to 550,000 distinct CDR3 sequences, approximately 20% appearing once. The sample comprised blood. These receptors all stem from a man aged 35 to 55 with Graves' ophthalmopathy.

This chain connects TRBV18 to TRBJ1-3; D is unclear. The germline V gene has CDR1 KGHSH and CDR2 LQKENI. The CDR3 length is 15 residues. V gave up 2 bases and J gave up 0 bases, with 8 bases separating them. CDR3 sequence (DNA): TGTGCCAGCTCACCATCCCCCGACTCTGGAAACACCATATATTTT. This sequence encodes CASSPSPDSGNTIYF.

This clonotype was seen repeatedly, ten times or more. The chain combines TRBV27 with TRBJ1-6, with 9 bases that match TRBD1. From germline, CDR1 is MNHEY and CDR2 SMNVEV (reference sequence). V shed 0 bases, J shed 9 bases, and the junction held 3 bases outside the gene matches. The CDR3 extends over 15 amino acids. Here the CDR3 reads CASSLSGTGSSPLHF. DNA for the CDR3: TGTGCCAGCAGTTTATCTGGGACAGGGAGTTCACCCCTCCACTTT.

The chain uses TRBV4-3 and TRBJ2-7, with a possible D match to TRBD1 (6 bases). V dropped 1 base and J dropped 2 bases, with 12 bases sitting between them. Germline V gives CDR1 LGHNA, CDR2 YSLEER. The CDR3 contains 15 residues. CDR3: CASSQGSDSTYEQYF. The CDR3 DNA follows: TGCGCCAGCAGCCAAGGTTCGGACAGCACCTACGAGCAGTACTTC.

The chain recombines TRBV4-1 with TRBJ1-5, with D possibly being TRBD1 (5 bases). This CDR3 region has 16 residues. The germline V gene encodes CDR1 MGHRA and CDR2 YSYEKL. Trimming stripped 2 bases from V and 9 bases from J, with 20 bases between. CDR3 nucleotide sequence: TGCGCCAGCAGCCAATCAATTTTGGGGGTCCCAGGGCCCCAGCATTTT. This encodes CASSQSILGVPGPQHF.

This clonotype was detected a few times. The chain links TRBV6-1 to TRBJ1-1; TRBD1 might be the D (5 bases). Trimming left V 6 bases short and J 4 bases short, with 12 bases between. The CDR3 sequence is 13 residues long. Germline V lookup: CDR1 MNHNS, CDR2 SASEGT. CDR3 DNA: TGTGCCAGCAGAACGACAGTGATCACTGAAGCTTTCTTT. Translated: CASRTTVITEAFF.

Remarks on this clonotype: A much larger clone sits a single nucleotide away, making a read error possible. CDR3 in amino acids: CASSSGGIGEQYF. For the CDR3, the DNA is TGTGCCAGCAGCTCCGGGGGGATTGGAGAGCAGTACTTC. The chain combines TRBV27 with TRBJ2-7; 7 bases align to TRBD2. Germline CDR1 is MNHEY and CDR2 is SMNVEV (reference sequence). The trim removed 6 bases at V and 7 bases at J, leaving 9 bases unmatched. CDR3 size: 13 residues.

The chain's CDR3 is CASSSRTASNEKLFF. The CDR3 DNA reads TGCGCCAGCAGCTCTCGGACAGCCTCTAATGAAAAACTGTTTTTT. The chain joins TRBV4-1 to TRBJ1-4, with D tentatively TRBD1 (6 bases). The CDR3 runs 15 residues. Germline V gives CDR1 MGHRA, CDR2 YSYEKL. Trimming left V 5 bases short and J 3 bases short, with 13 bases between.

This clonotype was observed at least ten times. Here the CDR3 reads CASSFPGSNTGELFF. For the CDR3, the DNA is TGTGCCAGCAGCTTCCCGGGATCGAACACCGGGGAGCTGTTTTTT. V is TRBV7-9 and J is TRBJ2-2; possible D gene TRBD2, 5 bases. Germline loops: CDR1 SEHNR, CDR2 FQNEAQ (reference sequence). The V end was cut by 3 bases, the J end by 0 bases, with 8 bases between. CDR3 length equals 15 residues.

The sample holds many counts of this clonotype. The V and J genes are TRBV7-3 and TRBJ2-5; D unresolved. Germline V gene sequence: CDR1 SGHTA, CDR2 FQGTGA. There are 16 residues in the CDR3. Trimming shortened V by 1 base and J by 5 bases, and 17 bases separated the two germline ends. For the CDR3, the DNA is TGTGCCAGCAGCTTAAGAGGTACTCTCCAAGGCGAGACCCAGTACTTC. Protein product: CASSLRGTLQGETQYF.

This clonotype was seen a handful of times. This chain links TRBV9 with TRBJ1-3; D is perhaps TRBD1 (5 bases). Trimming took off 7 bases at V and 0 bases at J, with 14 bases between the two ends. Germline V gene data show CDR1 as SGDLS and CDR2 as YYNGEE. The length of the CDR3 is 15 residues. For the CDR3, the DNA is TGTGCCAGCTCCGGGGGGGGAAGCTCTGGAAACACCATATATTTT. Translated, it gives CASSGGGSSGNTIYF. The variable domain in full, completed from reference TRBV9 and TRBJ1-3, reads DSGVTQTPKHLITATGQRVTLRCSPRSGDLSVYWYQQSLDQGLQFLIQYYNGEERAKGNILERFSAQQFPDLHSELNLSSLELGDSALYFCASSGGGSSGNTIYFGEGSWLTVV.

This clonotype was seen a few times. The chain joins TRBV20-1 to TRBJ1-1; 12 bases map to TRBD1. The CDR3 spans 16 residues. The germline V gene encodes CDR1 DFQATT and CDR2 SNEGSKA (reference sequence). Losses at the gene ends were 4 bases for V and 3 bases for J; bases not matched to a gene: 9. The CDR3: CSANQGQGAQDTEAFF. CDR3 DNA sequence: TGCAGTGCTAACCAGGGACAGGGGGCCCAGGACACTGAAGCTTTCTTT.

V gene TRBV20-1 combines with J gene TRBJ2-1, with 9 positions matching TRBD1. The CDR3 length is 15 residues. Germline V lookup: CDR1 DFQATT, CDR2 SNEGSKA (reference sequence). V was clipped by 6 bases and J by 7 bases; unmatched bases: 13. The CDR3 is CSATLAGQGKNEQFF. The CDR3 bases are TGCAGTGCAACATTAGCAGGACAGGGGAAGAATGAGCAGTTCTTC.

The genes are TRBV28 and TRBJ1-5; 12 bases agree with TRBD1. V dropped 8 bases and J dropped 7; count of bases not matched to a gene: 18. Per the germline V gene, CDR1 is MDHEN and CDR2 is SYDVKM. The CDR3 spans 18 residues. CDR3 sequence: CASRETGTGGPRKQPQHF. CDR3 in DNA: TGTGCCAGCCGGGAAACCGGGACAGGGGGCCCCAGGAAGCAGCCCCAGCATTTT. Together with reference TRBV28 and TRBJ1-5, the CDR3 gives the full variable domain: DVKVTQSSRYLVKRTGEKVFLECVQDMDHENMFWYRQDPGLGLRLIYFSYDVKMKEKGDIPEGYSVSREKKERFSLILESASTNQTSMYLCASRETGTGGPRKQPQHFGDGTRLSIL.

CDR3 residues: CASSASGEDTEAFF. CDR3 nucleotides: TGTGCCAGCAGCGCCTCCGGCGAGGACACTGAAGCTTTCTTT. The chain has TRBV9 and TRBJ1-1; D remains ambiguous. The V end lost 3 bases, the J end lost 3 bases, and 12 bases lay between the germline ends. CDR1 is SGDLS and CDR2 is YYNGEE in the germline V gene. The CDR3 extends over 14 amino acids.

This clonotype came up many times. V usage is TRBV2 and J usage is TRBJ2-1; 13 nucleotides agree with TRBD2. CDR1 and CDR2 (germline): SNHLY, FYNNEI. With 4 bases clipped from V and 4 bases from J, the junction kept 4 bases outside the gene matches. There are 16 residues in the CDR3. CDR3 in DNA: TGTGCCAGCAGTGGAACTAGCGGGAGGGGATACAATGAGCAGTTCTTC. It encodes CASSGTSGRGYNEQFF. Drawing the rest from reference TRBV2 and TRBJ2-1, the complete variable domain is EPEVTQTPSHQVTQMGQEVILRCVPISNHLYFYWYRQILGQKVEFLVSFYNNEISEKSEIFDDQFSVERPDGSNFTLKIRSTKLEDSAMYFCASSGTSGRGYNEQFFGPGTRLTVL.

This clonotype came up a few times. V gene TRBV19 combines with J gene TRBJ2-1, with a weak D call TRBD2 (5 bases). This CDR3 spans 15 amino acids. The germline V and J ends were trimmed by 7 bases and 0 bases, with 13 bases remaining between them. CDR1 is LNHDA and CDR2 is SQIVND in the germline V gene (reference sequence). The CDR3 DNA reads TGTGCCAGTAATAGCGCGATTCACTCCTACAATGAGCAGTTCTTC. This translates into CASNSAIHSYNEQFF. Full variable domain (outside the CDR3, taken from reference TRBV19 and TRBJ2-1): DGGITQSPKYLFRKEGQNVTLSCEQNLNHDAMYWYRQDPGQGLRLIYYSQIVNDFQKGDIAEGYSVSREKKESFPLTVTSAQKNPTAFYLCASNSAIHSYNEQFFGPGTRLTVL.

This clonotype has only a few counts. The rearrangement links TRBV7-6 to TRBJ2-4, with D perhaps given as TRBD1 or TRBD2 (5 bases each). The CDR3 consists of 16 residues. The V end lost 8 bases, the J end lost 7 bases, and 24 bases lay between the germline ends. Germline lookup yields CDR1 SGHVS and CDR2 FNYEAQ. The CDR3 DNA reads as TGTGCCAGCTCCTCCTTACCGGCAGGGAGCAACAACATTCAGTACTTC. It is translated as CASSSLPAGSNNIQYF.

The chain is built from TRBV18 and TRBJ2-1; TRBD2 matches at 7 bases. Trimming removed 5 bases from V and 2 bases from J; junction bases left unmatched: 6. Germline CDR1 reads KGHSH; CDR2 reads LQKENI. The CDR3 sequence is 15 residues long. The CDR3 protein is CASSTPSGTYNEQFF. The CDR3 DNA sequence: TGTGCCAGCTCAACCCCTAGCGGAACCTACAATGAGCAGTTCTTC.

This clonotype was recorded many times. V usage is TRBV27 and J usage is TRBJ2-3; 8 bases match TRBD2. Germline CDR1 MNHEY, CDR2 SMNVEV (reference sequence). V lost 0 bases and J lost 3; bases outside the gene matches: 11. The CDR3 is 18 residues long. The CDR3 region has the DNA TGTGCCAGCAGTTTATCTCCCTGGGTAGCGGGATGGACAGATACGCAGTATTTT. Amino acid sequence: CASSLSPWVAGWTDTQYF.

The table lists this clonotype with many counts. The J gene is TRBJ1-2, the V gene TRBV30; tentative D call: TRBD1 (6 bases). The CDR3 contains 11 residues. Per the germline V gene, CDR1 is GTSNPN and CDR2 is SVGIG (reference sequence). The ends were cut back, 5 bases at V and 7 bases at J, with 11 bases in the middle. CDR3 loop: CAWGQFFGYTF. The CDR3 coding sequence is TGTGCCTGGGGACAGTTCTTTGGCTACACCTTC.

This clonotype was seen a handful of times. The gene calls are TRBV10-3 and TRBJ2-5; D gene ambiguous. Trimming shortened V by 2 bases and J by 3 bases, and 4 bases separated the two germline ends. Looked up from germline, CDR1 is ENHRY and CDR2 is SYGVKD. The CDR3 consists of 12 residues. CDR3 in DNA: TGTGCCATCAGTGAGGGCAAAGAGACCCAGTACTTC. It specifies CAISEGKETQYF.

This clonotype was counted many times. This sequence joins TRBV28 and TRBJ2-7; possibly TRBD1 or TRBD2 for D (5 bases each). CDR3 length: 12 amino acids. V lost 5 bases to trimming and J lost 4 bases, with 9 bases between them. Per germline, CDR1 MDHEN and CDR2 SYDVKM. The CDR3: CASSRDGYEQYF. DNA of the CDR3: TGTGCCAGCAGTCGGGACGGGTACGAGCAGTACTTC.

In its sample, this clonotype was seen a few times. Here the CDR3 reads CASSSNGWDTDTQYF. In DNA form, the CDR3 reads TGCGCCAGCAGCTCCAACGGTTGGGACACAGATACGCAGTATTTT. The chain joins TRBV5-1 to TRBJ2-3, with D unclear. Germline V gives CDR1 SGHRS, CDR2 YFSETQ. This CDR3 spans 15 amino acids. V shed 3 bases and J shed 2 bases, with 13 bases lying between them.

CDR3 sequence reads: CASRPPRSGQETQYF. The CDR3 coding sequence is TGCGCCAGCAGACCCCCTCGAAGCGGTCAAGAGACCCAGTACTTC. The rearrangement uses TRBV5-1 and TRBJ2-5; tentative D call: TRBD2 (5 bases). The V end lost 5 bases, the J end lost 2 bases, and 16 bases lay between the germline ends. This CDR3 has 15 residues. Germline CDR1 is SGHRS and CDR2 is YFSETQ.

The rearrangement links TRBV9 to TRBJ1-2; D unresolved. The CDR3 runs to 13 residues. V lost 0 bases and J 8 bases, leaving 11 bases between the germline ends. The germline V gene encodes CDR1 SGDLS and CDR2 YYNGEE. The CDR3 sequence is CASSVGGLGGYTF. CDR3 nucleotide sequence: TGTGCCAGCAGCGTAGGCGGTCTTGGGGGCTACACCTTC.

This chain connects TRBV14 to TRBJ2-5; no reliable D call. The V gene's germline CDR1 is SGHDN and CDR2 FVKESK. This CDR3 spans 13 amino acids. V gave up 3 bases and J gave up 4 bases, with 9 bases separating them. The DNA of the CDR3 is TGTGCCAGCAGCCAGGGGATGGGAGAGACCCAGTACTTC. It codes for CASSQGMGETQYF.

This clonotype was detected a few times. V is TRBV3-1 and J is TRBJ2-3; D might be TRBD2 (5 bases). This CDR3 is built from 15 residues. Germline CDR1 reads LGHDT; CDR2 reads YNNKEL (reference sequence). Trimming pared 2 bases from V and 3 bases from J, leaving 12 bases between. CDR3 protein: CASSQRTQQTDTQYF. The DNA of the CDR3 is TGTGCCAGCAGCCAAAGGACTCAGCAAACAGATACGCAGTATTTT.

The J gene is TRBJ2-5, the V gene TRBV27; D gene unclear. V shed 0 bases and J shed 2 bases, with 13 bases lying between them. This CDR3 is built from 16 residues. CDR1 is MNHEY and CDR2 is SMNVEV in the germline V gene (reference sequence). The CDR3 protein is CASSLSLRRSQETQYF. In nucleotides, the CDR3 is TGTGCCAGCAGTTTATCGTTGCGGCGGTCACAAGAGACCCAGTACTTC.

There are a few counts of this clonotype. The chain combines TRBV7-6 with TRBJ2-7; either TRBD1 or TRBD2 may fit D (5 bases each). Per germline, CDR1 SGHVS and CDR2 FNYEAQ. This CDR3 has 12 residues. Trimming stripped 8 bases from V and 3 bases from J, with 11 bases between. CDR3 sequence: CASRDADYEQYF. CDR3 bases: TGTGCCAGCCGGGACGCGGACTACGAGCAGTACTTC.

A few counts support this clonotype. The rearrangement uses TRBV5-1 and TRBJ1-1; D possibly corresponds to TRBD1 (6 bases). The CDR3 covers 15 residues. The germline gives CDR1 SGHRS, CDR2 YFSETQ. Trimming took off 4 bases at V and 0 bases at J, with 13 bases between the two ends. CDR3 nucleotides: TGCGCCAGCAGCAGGGACGGACAGATGAACACTGAAGCTTTCTTT. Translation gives CASSRDGQMNTEAFF.

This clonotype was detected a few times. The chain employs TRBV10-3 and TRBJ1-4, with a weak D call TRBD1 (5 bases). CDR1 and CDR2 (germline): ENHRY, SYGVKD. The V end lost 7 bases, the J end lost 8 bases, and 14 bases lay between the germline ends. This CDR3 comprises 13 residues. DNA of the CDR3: TGTGCCATCACCCCGGGACGGGGAGAAAAACTGTTTTTT. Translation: CAITPGRGEKLFF.

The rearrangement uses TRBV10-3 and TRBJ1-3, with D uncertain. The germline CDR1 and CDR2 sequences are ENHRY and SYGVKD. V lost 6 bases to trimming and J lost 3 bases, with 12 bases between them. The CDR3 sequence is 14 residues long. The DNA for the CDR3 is TGTGCCATCAGGCCTAGTGATGATGGAAACACCATATATTTT. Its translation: CAIRPSDDGNTIYF.